This T cell receptor beta chain was sequenced for a study of radiotherapy plus CTLA-4 blockade in lung cancer (dated by TCRdb to between 2018 and 2020). Regarding the research as a whole: Among the enrolled patients, about 20% had an objective response, and about 31% reached disease control.

V is shortened by 5 bases, J by 0 bases, and the region joining them spans 23 bases. Inclusive of the bounding cysteine and phenylalanine, the CDR3 is 19 residues long. Of the read, only the CDR3 DNA is kept; its 57 bases are in frame from base 1. Via the germline V gene, CDR1 is SGHVS and CDR2 FNYEAQ. Libraries were constructed by the immunoSEQ multiplex PCR assay. TCRdb holds this immuneACCESS table with in-frame rearrangements only. Some clones are missing; in checked studies, unresolved V genes explain under half, and the rest has no known cause. The sample table contains about 76,000 clones; only one count was recorded for around 76% of them. The top ten clonotypes cover about 20% of the sample. The study evaluated CTLA-4 blockade (ipilimumab) given together with focal radiation therapy in patients who had chemo-refractory metastatic non-small-cell lung cancer. What the work shows at the level of the full study, not this receptor alone: After treatment with radiotherapy and ipilimumab, TCR clones that originated in tumors expanded in peripheral blood. Increased serum interferon-beta after radiation, together with early dynamic changes in blood T cell clones, were reported to be the strongest predictors of response.

Concerning this clone itself: Its antigen is still unknown. No base qualities exist here, and no much larger clone lies one base off it.

Here the chain combines TRBV7-6 and TRBJ1-5; possibly the D gene is TRBD1, per 6 matching bases. The TCR sequence derives from a human donor with non-small cell lung cancer whose response to radiotherapy plus ipilimumab could not be evaluated. Some clones in this sample may be carry-over from other donors' samples. The starting material was peripheral blood, obtained from a patient treated with radiotherapy plus ipilimumab. The CDR3 corresponds to CASSPRTRDTYDSNQPQHF. At the DNA level, the sequence is TGTGCCAGCAGCCCTCGGACGAGGGACACATACGATAGCAATCAGCCCCAGCATTTT.